These T cell receptor beta chains were read from a single sample in a study of post-analysis software for immune sequencing data. TCRdb analysed the PCR reads with MiXCR anew, one entry per CDR3 protein. There are hundreds of thousands of distinct CDR3 sequences in the sample; 40% to 55% occur only once, and around 10% lies in the top ten. The sample consisted of blood. The receptors shown here come from a girl aged 5 to 17 with multiple sclerosis. The CDR3 runs from the conserved cysteine through the conserved F or W. Each record gives: J gene, clone size, V gene, CDR3 protein. Not every row has a clone size; where given, it reads once, few, many or a size class.

>TRBJ1-4|.|TRBV12-3/TRBV12-4
CASSFDREVEKLFF
>TRBJ2-7|.|TRBV20-1
CSAESGEPTKQYF
>TRBJ2-1|few|TRBV5-1
CASSLDVEQFF
>TRBJ2-2|.|TRBV7-6
CASSLVGRALNTGELFF
>TRBJ2-7|.|TRBV4-1
CASSQEATPYEQYF
>TRBJ2-7|.|TRBV28
CASSSASGSSYEQYF
>TRBJ2-1|.|TRBV12-3/TRBV12-4
CASSFVRDEQFF
>TRBJ2-3|.|TRBV7-7
CASSPQLGTDHTDTQYF
>TRBJ2-4|few|TRBV5-1
CASSNAGGEDIQYF
>.|.|TRBV27
CASSLKVATHGYEQYF
>TRBJ1-4|.|TRBV7-9
CASSLGAAPTNEKLFF
>TRBJ2-1|many|TRBV6-2/TRBV6-3
CASSYPRWAGGYNEQFF
>TRBJ2-3|few|TRBV6-5
CASSYSGGADTQYF
>TRBJ2-2|.|TRBV12-3/TRBV12-4
CASSFGKGELFF
>TRBJ1-3|.|TRBV7-9
CARREQGDGNTIYF
>TRBJ2-5|.|TRBV1
CTSSPRGSGETQYF
>TRBJ2-5|many|TRBV28
CASSWGFETQYF
>TRBJ2-3|few|TRBV27
CASSFWYQLPDTQYF
>.|.|TRBV7-3
CASSFFHYNEQYF
>TRBJ2-1|.|TRBV12-3/TRBV12-4
CASSSSLAATYNEQFF
>TRBJ2-7|few|TRBV5-1
CASSWGQDYEQYF
>TRBJ2-1|.|TRBV3-1
CASSKGPGMWELFF
>TRBJ2-1|once|TRBV20-1
CNARSPAKYNEQFF
>TRBJ2-3|few|TRBV4-1
CASSQGLAGPTGTDTQYF
>TRBJ2-5|.|TRBV5-5
CASSLGQVSETQYF
>TRBJ2-3|.|TRBV10-3
CAIAIAGTDTQYF
>TRBJ1-2|few|TRBV5-1
CASSLGTTNYGYTF
>TRBJ2-1|.|TRBV12-3/TRBV12-4
CASSNGQGDPYNEQFF
>TRBJ2-6|.|TRBV18
CASSPPTSGRSGANVLTF
>TRBJ2-3|.|TRBV6-1
CASSGSLGTGPTDTQYF
>TRBJ1-1|.|TRBV29-1
CSAREPNTEAFF
>TRBJ1-2|.|TRBV29-1
CSISAGYTF
>TRBJ1-2|few|TRBV24-1
CATSDPGTRYGYTF